These 14 T cell receptor beta chains were sequenced from one sample in a study of response to subunit inactivated influenza vaccine (dated by TCRdb to the late 2010s). Receptor libraries were prepared by RT-PCR. The data were produced on an Illumina HiSeq 2500. TCRdb reprocessing: public reads trimmed at Q25 with fastp, clones called with MiXCR, in-frame beta chains kept. Each entry is one CDR3 protein sequence, shown with its most common DNA and genes. The sample table shows about 780,000 distinct CDR3 sequences, and around 20% are seen once. The ten largest clonotypes hold approximately 11% of the sample. This specimen consisted of PBMCs from blood, obtained about 5 days after vaccination. These receptors all come from a man aged 45 to 65 who received an inactivated influenza vaccine. Donor details come from another sample of the same person, matched by shared clones.

This chain joins TRBV6-2 or TRBV6-3 and TRBJ2-1; D might be TRBD2 (6 bases). CDR3 size: 15 residues. Germline CDR1 MNHEY, CDR2 SVGEGT. The germline V and J ends were trimmed by 3 bases and 2 bases, with 11 bases remaining between them. CDR3 protein: CASSYEGTAYNEQFF. The CDR3 bases are TGTGCCAGCAGTTATGAGGGGACTGCCTACAATGAGCAGTTCTTC.

This clonotype turned up a few times. This sequence joins TRBV7-2 and TRBJ2-3; tentative D call: TRBD2 (6 bases). V lost 6 bases and J lost 1, with 17 bases in between. The CDR3 sequence is 16 residues long. The germline V gene encodes CDR1 SGHTA and CDR2 FQGNSA. This CDR3 reads CASSSSFGSGTDTQYF. The CDR3 nucleotides are TGTGCCAGCAGTTCGTCCTTCGGGAGTGGCACAGATACGCAGTATTTT.

The chain links TRBV5-6 to TRBJ2-7; TRBD1 aligns across 8 bases. Germline-derived CDR1 and CDR2 are SGHDT and YYEEEE. The CDR3 has 15 amino acids. V shed 1 base, J shed 0 bases, and the junction held 3 bases outside the gene matches. The CDR3 loop is CASSLPRGLSYEQYF. As DNA, the CDR3 is TGTGCCAGCAGCTTGCCCAGGGGGCTCTCCTACGAGCAGTACTTC.

This clonotype was counted a few times. The chain employs TRBV7-2 and TRBJ1-6, with a tentative D call TRBD1 (5 bases). Germline-derived CDR1 and CDR2 are SGHTA and FQGNSA. CDR3 length: 12 residues. V dropped 5 bases and J dropped 10 bases, with 9 bases sitting between them. CDR3 residues: CASSRDRSPLHF. In DNA form, the CDR3 reads TGTGCCAGCAGCCGGGACCGATCACCCCTCCACTTT.

In this sample, this clonotype turned up a few times. The V call is TRBV20-1, the J call TRBJ2-3; 8 bases match TRBD2. The CDR3 runs 16 residues. V lost 2 bases to trimming and J lost 2 bases; unmatched junction nucleotides: 9. Germline V CDR1 and CDR2: DFQATT, SNEGSKA (reference sequence). The CDR3 spells CSARIAGGPNTDTQYF. For the CDR3, the DNA is TGCAGTGCTAGAATCGCGGGAGGCCCTAACACAGATACGCAGTATTTT.

Many counts were recorded for this clonotype. This chain connects TRBV18 to TRBJ2-5, with D unclear. CDR1 and CDR2 (germline): KGHSH, LQKENI. The CDR3 has 13 amino acids. Trimming removed 4 bases at V and 1 base at J, with 7 bases between. CDR3: CASSQGFQETQYF. In DNA, the CDR3 is TGTGCCAGCTCACAAGGATTCCAAGAGACCCAGTACTTC.

V gene TRBV29-1 combines with J gene TRBJ1-2, with TRBD1 identical over 7 bases. The V gene's germline CDR1 is SQVTM and CDR2 ANQGSEA. V trimming: 7 bases; J trimming: 1 base; junction bases outside the gene matches: 3. The CDR3 is 12 residues long. The CDR3 sequence: CSAGQVNYGYTF. CDR3 in DNA: TGCAGCGCAGGACAGGTTAACTATGGCTACACCTTC. Full variable domain (remainder filled in from reference TRBV29-1 and TRBJ1-2): SAVISQKPSRDICQRGTSLTIQCQVDSQVTMMFWYRQQPGQSLTLIATANQGSEATYESGFVIDKFPISRPNLTFSTLTVSNMSPEDSSIYLCSAGQVNYGYTFGSGTRLTVV.

This chain links TRBV7-8 with TRBJ2-5; 9 bases align to TRBD1. This CDR3 comprises 14 residues. V lost 4 bases, J lost 5 bases, and 5 bases stayed unmatched. The germline V gene encodes CDR1 SGHVS and CDR2 FQNEAQ. CDR3 residues: CASSSGQGFETQYF. In DNA, the CDR3 is TGTGCCAGCAGCTCGGGACAGGGTTTCGAGACCCAGTACTTC.

The V and J genes are TRBV7-8 and TRBJ2-7; 11 bases fit TRBD1. After removal of 5 bases from V and 7 bases from J, the junction contained 10 bases not matched to a gene. The CDR3 extends over 15 amino acids. Germline V gives CDR1 SGHVS, CDR2 FQNEAQ. CDR3 sequence: CASSPPDRGLWEQYF. CDR3 bases: TGTGCCAGCAGCCCTCCGGACAGGGGGCTGTGGGAGCAGTACTTC. The full variable domain, completed using reference TRBV7-8 and TRBJ2-7, is GAGVSQSPRYKVAKRGQDVALRCDPISGHVSLFWYQQALGQGPEFLTYFQNEAQLDKSGLPSDRFFAERPEGSVSTLKIQRTQQEDSAVYLCASSPPDRGLWEQYFGPGTRLTVT.

This clonotype was counted between two and nine times. The genes are TRBV4-3 and TRBJ2-2, with TRBD1 matching 7 bases. The CDR3 contains 15 residues. V lost 4 bases to trimming and J lost 4 bases; unmatched junction nucleotides: 6. The V gene's germline CDR1 is LGHNA and CDR2 YSLEER. CDR3 sequence reads: CASSPNTGATGELFF. The CDR3 coding sequence is TGCGCCAGCAGCCCAAACACAGGGGCCACCGGGGAGCTGTTTTTT.

Written as DNA, the CDR3 is TGTGCCAGCAGCTTACACGAGGAGTCCTACGAGCAGTACTTC. It is translated as CASSLHEESYEQYF. J is TRBJ2-7 and V is TRBV7-9; D remains unclear. The CDR3 spans 14 residues. Trimming took 2 bases from V and 1 from J, leaving 9 bases between them. Germline loops: CDR1 SEHNR, CDR2 FQNEAQ (reference sequence).

The chain has TRBV5-1 and TRBJ2-7; 9 nucleotides line up with TRBD1. The CDR3 is 17 residues long. With V trimmed by 4 bases and J by 1 base, 12 bases remained unmatched. CDR1 SGHRS and CDR2 YFSETQ come from the germline V gene. The CDR3 sequence is CASSRTLGTGSSYEQYF. In DNA, the CDR3 is TGCGCCAGCAGCCGAACCCTCGGGACAGGGTCTTCCTACGAGCAGTACTTC.

Comments on this clonotype: One end of the junction varies from germline; a read error may be responsible. V usage is TRBV18 and J usage is TRBJ2-3; possible D gene TRBD1, 5 bases. The CDR3 covers 14 residues. CDR1 is KGHSH and CDR2 is LQKENI in the germline V gene. The DNA for the CDR3 is TGTGCCAGCTCACCATGGGGTAGCACAGGTACGCAGTATTTT. As protein: CASSPWGSTGTQYF.

This clonotype turned up a few times. V is TRBV20-1 and J is TRBJ2-7, with 10 positions matching TRBD2. V gave up 3 bases and J gave up 5 bases; unmatched junction bases: 13. The CDR3 spans 16 residues. Germline V CDR1 and CDR2: DFQATT, SNEGSKA (reference sequence). The CDR3 protein is CSASDRTSGLLDEQYF. In nucleotides, the CDR3 is TGCAGTGCTAGTGACAGGACTAGCGGCCTTCTGGACGAGCAGTACTTC.